This TCR beta chain was observed in a study of T cell responses to AZD1222 COVID-19 vaccine (dated by TCRdb to the early 2020s). Concerning the study at large: TCR sequencing was performed for 230 to 250 trial participants, of whom about 200 were given two doses of AZD1222 and 26 were given two doses of MenACWY control vaccine. Trial participants were enrolled by age into 18-55, 56-69 and 70-plus year subgroups, with roughly 150, 30 and 60 TCR-sequenced participants respectively. Findings and caveats that apply to the study as a whole: Because no samples from the day 14 peak response were available, repertoires could be characterized only after the peak T cell response. Most participants were white British and females outnumbered males, and the authors suggested that clonal diversity may have been underestimated. The vaccine-associated CD4 TCRs covered the entire spike protein, and the dominant responses fell in regions 160-218 and 743-854. Epitopes outside the regions mutated in the B.1.351 and B.1.1.7 variants were reportedly recognized by nearly half of the unique spike-specific TCRs. In the small 56-69-year group, the increase in depth fell short of significance, most likely because of low power. Conclusions about previously exposed vaccinees are limited, since just 5 or 6 AZD1222 recipients were seropositive for SARS-CoV-2 at baseline. After two AZD1222 doses, both the breadth and the depth of spike-specific TCRs were significantly higher than at day 0 and than in MenACWY recipients.

The CDR3 regions of human TCRbeta chains were subjected to immunosequencing. The original methods were these. TCRs in the repertoires were compared against a reference library of SARS-CoV-2-specific TCRs that had been generated with the MIRA antigen-specificity platform. Breadth was defined as the fraction of unique TCRs that were SARS-CoV-2-associated. Depth was defined as the fraction of total T cells that were SARS-CoV-2-associated. Using the MIRA data, each spike-specific TCR was mapped to the spike region that the TCR reacts to and placed in a CD4 or CD8 class. Log10-transformed breadth and depth values were compared by one-way ANOVA with Sidak's multiple comparisons tests. TCRdb took this table from immuneACCESS and kept in-frame rearrangements with V and J called. Such tables lack part of the clones; where checked against another copy, unresolved V genes explain under half of the gap, and the rest is unexplained. Clone size and V and J calls were adopted from that table, with D and trimming inferred from the DNA. Here the sample has 110,000 or so clones; nearly 90% occur a single time. The top ten clonotypes cover about 13% of the sample.

The label giving this sample's time point can be read as: baseline before first vaccination. Interpreted using the paper, the treatment or condition label stands for: meningococcal conjugate vaccine given as trial control. Vaccinee samples came from UK trials COV001 and COV002, including a single-blind randomized controlled phase 2/3 trial of AZD1222 (ChAdOx1 nCoV-19) in healthy adults. For TCRbeta chain sequencing, PBMC samples were collected from trial participants at day 0 and at day 28 after the second dose. The CDR3 measures 15 amino acids from cysteine to phenylalanine. Here the CDR3 DNA is all that survives: 45 bases in frame from base 1. Trimming takes 4 bases off V and 5 bases off J; junction bases not matched to a gene: 4. In the germline V gene (reference sequence), CDR1 corresponds to SEHNR and CDR2 to FQNEAQ. About this clone: Its target antigen remains unknown. The record has no base qualities; no much larger clone is one base away.

Here the chain combines TRBV7-9 and TRBJ2-1, with 11 bases in between that match TRBD2. This TCR was recovered from an adult in good health. Specimen: peripheral blood, collected on day 0 of MenACWY control vaccination. Read as DNA, the sequence is TGTGCCAGCAGCTCGACTAGCGGGACTAACAATGAGCAGTTCTTC. This yields the protein CASSSTSGTNNEQFF.